These 30 T cell receptor beta chains came from one sample sequenced in a study of beta chain features in type 1 diabetes. Findings of the study overall: Type 1 diabetes patients had TCRB CDR3s that were shorter (moderately but significantly so) in all four CD4+ subsets.

Antigens for these TCRs are unknown. Sequencing targeted expressed TCRB transcripts, as all isolated RNA had been reverse transcribed. The table came from immunoSEQ multiplex PCR; TCRdb's copy has only in-frame clones and leaves some out. This table holds about 160,000 clones, roughly 10% found once. Sequencing used central memory CD4+ T cells from blood. These receptors all stem from a woman aged 30 to 39 with type 1 diabetes.

V is TRBV7-6 and J is TRBJ1-1; 8 bases align to TRBD1. Germline V gene sequence: CDR1 SGHVS, CDR2 FNYEAQ. The CDR3 contains 16 residues. J lost 3 bases, V lost 0 bases, and 6 bases had no gene match. The CDR3 DNA reads TGTGCCAGCAGCTTAGCCTTACAGGGGGACGACACTGAAGCTTTCTTT. Protein: CASSLALQGDDTEAFF.

The rearrangement uses TRBV19 and TRBJ1-3; D unclear. V dropped 3 bases and J dropped 0 bases, with 12 bases sitting between them. The CDR3 spans 16 residues. CDR1 is LNHDA and CDR2 is SQIVND in the germline V gene (reference sequence). The chain's CDR3 is CASSMPPGSSGNTIYF. Here the CDR3 DNA reads TGTGCCAGTAGTATGCCGCCCGGTTCCTCTGGAAACACCATATATTTT.

The chain carries TRBV7-9 and TRBJ1-5; no reliable D call. Trimming left V 4 bases short and J 7 bases short, with 8 bases between. Germline V CDR1 and CDR2: SEHNR, FQNEAQ (reference sequence). The CDR3 is made up of 12 amino acids. CDR3 loop: CASSWAGQPQHF. The CDR3 DNA reads TGTGCCAGCAGCTGGGCTGGGCAGCCCCAGCATTTT.

The rearrangement joins TRBV19 to TRBJ1-5, with no clear D. CDR3 length equals 13 residues. V lost 5 bases, J lost 3 bases, and 8 bases lay in between. Germline V gene sequence: CDR1 LNHDA, CDR2 SQIVND (reference sequence). As DNA, the CDR3 is TGTGCCAGTAGTTTGGCAGTCAATCAGCCCCAGCATTTT. Amino acid sequence: CASSLAVNQPQHF.

CDR3: CAWGRVGGNQPQHF. The CDR3 DNA is TGTGCCTGGGGCAGGGTTGGAGGCAATCAGCCCCAGCATTTT. The chain has TRBV30 and TRBJ1-5; TRBD1 might be the D (5 bases). V gave up 5 bases and J gave up 2 bases, with 13 bases separating them. The CDR3 spans 14 residues. Looked up from germline, CDR1 is GTSNPN and CDR2 is SVGIG (reference sequence).

V usage is TRBV29-1 and J usage is TRBJ2-7; 13 bases fit TRBD2. CDR3 length: 14 amino acids. The germline V gene has CDR1 SQVTM and CDR2 ANQGSEA. V lost 6 bases and J lost 4; bases outside the gene matches: 6. The CDR3 loop reads CSVEGTSGKYEQYF. The CDR3, as DNA: TGCAGCGTCGAGGGGACTAGCGGGAAGTACGAGCAGTACTTC.

The V call is TRBV7-9, the J call TRBJ2-5; the match to TRBD1 covers 8 bases. The CDR3 sequence is 15 residues long. Germline CDR1 SEHNR, CDR2 FQNEAQ (reference sequence). The junction had 9 bases not matched to a gene; V was cut back by 5 bases and J by 4 bases. CDR3 DNA sequence: TGTGCCAGCAGCCGCGGACAGGGAGGAGGAGAGACCCAGTACTTC. This codes for CASSRGQGGGETQYF.

The chain carries TRBV4-1 and TRBJ1-5; D gene uncertain. This CDR3 is 15 amino acids long. The V gene lost 3 bases and the J gene lost 9 bases, with 18 bases spanning the gap. CDR1 MGHRA and CDR2 YSYEKL come from the germline V gene. CDR3 residues: CASSQVGIRGAPQHF. DNA of the CDR3: TGCGCCAGCAGCCAGGTCGGGATTCGCGGTGCGCCCCAGCATTTT.

This clone was seen only a few times. This rearrangement joins TRBV6-5 to TRBJ2-5; TRBD2 might be the D (5 bases). This CDR3 comprises 12 residues. Deletions cut 6 bases from V and 5 bases from J, with 10 bases between. CDR1 MNHEY and CDR2 SVGAGI come from the germline V gene. CDR3 sequence: CASSLTGETQYF. The CDR3 DNA follows: TGTGCCAGCAGCTTAACGGGGGAGACCCAGTACTTC.

The CDR3 nucleotides read TGTGCCAGCAGCCAGACTAGCGGTCTCTACGAGCAGTACTTC. Translating gives CASSQTSGLYEQYF. The chain has TRBV7-2 and TRBJ2-7; 9 nucleotides align to TRBD2. In germline, CDR1 is SGHTA, CDR2 FQGNSA. CDR3 length: 14 residues. V was pared by 5 bases and J by 3 bases, with 5 bases of the junction left unmatched.

This clone has more than one count but fewer than ten. The V call is TRBV4-2, the J call TRBJ2-3; D remains unclear. V was trimmed by 4 bases and J by 5 bases, leaving 10 bases between them. The CDR3 is 13 residues long. The germline gives CDR1 LGHNA, CDR2 YNFKEQ. The CDR3 loop is CASSLTGKDTQYF. The CDR3 nucleotides are TGTGCCAGCAGCCTGACTGGCAAAGATACGCAGTATTTT.

In its sample, this clone was seen a few times. The J gene is TRBJ2-3, the V gene TRBV5-6, with D unclear. The CDR3 has 14 amino acids. Germline assignment: CDR1 SGHDT and CDR2 YYEEEE. Between the trimmed V and J ends, which lost 5 bases and 0 bases, there was a span of 10 bases. CDR3 bases: TGTGCCAGCAGTCCAGGTTGGAGCACAGATACGCAGTATTTT. Its protein product is CASSPGWSTDTQYF.

This CDR3 is CASSLGTGRLPDTQYF. CDR3 DNA: TGTGCCAGCAGCCTAGGGACAGGGCGCCTCCCAGATACGCAGTATTTT. The J gene is TRBJ2-3, the V gene TRBV5-4, with TRBD1 matching over 9 bases. V was pared by 4 bases and J by 4 bases, with 10 bases of the junction left unmatched. The CDR3 runs to 16 residues. Per germline, CDR1 SGHNT and CDR2 YYREEE (reference sequence).

The J gene is TRBJ2-1, the V gene TRBV19, with D possibly being TRBD1 (5 bases). The CDR3 is made up of 12 amino acids. The V and J ends lost 1 base and 15 bases respectively, with 13 bases between them. CDR1 LNHDA and CDR2 SQIVND come from the germline V gene (reference sequence). CDR3 DNA sequence: TGTGCCAGTAGTATAGTAGGGGTTTCACCGTTCTTC. It is translated as CASSIVGVSPFF.

The chain recombines TRBV9 with TRBJ2-2; TRBD2 matches 12 bases. The V segment lost 2 bases and the J segment 4 bases; nucleotides outside the gene matches: 3. Germline CDR1 and CDR2: SGDLS and YYNGEE. This CDR3 comprises 16 residues. CDR3 sequence: CASSVLAGGGTGELFF. In nucleotides, the CDR3 is TGTGCCAGCAGCGTTCTAGCGGGAGGGGGCACCGGGGAGCTGTTTTTT.

This chain links TRBV6-1 with TRBJ1-2, with D tentatively TRBD1 (6 bases). The CDR3 sequence is 12 residues long. The germline CDR1 and CDR2 sequences are MNHNS and SASEGT. Trimming took 7 bases from V and 4 from J, leaving 10 bases between them. The CDR3 spells CASIGGAYGYTF. The CDR3 DNA reads TGTGCCAGCATTGGGGGCGCCTATGGCTACACCTTC.

This clone has a handful of counts. The rearrangement joins TRBV19 to TRBJ1-1; 7 bases are a match to TRBD1. The germline V gene has CDR1 LNHDA and CDR2 SQIVND (reference sequence). Trimming at V came to 5 bases and at J to 2 bases, leaving 5 bases not matched to a gene. CDR3 length: 14 residues. The CDR3 sequence is CASSGQAANTEAFF. CDR3 coding DNA: TGTGCCAGTAGTGGACAGGCGGCAAACACTGAAGCTTTCTTT. Full variable domain (outside the CDR3, taken from reference TRBV19 and TRBJ1-1): DGGITQSPKYLFRKEGQNVTLSCEQNLNHDAMYWYRQDPGQGLRLIYYSQIVNDFQKGDIAEGYSVSREKKESFPLTVTSAQKNPTAFYLCASSGQAANTEAFFGQGTRLTVV.

The chain links TRBV9 to TRBJ1-3; no clear D gene. V lost 1 base and J lost 2, with 7 bases in between. Germline CDR1 and CDR2: SGDLS and YYNGEE. CDR3 length: 14 amino acids. Here the CDR3 DNA reads TGTGCCAGCAGCGTATCAAGCCCTGGAAACACCATATATTTT. Residues: CASSVSSPGNTIYF.

This clone was detected a few times. The rearrangement uses TRBV27 and TRBJ1-1; D gene ambiguous. CDR1 and CDR2 from the germline V gene are MNHEY and SMNVEV (reference sequence). The CDR3 loop spans 14 amino acids. V was trimmed by 6 bases and J by 4 bases, leaving 15 bases between them. The CDR3 coding sequence is TGTGCCAGCAGGCCGCGCCCCTACGGCACTGAAGCTTTCTTT. It is translated as CASRPRPYGTEAFF.

This clone appeared a few times. The V and J genes are TRBV18 and TRBJ2-3; 7 bases are a match to TRBD1. Trimming removed 4 bases from V and 2 bases from J; junction bases left unmatched: 6. The CDR3 loop spans 15 amino acids. Germline CDR1 reads KGHSH; CDR2 reads LQKENI. The CDR3 loop reads CASSQLQGTTDTQYF. The DNA of the CDR3 is TGTGCCAGCTCACAATTACAGGGGACCACAGATACGCAGTATTTT.

This rearrangement joins TRBV5-6 to TRBJ2-5; unclear D gene. From germline, CDR1 is SGHDT and CDR2 YYEEEE. The length of the CDR3 is 13 residues. Deletions cut 4 bases from V and 5 bases from J, with 12 bases between. The CDR3 region is CASSRAFEETQYF. In nucleotides, the CDR3 is TGTGCCAGCAGCCGCGCGTTCGAGGAGACCCAGTACTTC. The full variable domain, in which reference TRBV5-6 and TRBJ2-5 provide the parts outside the CDR3, is DAGVTQSPTHLIKTRGQQVTLRCSPKSGHDTVSWYQQALGQGPQFIFQYYEEEERQRGNFPDRFSGHQFPNYSSELNVNALLLGDSALYLCASSRAFEETQYFGPGTRLLVL.

J is TRBJ1-1 and V is TRBV2; no definite D call. V was clipped by 8 bases and J by 1 base, with 11 bases between them. The CDR3 length is 13 residues. Germline values: CDR1 SNHLY, CDR2 FYNNEI. CDR3 bases: TGTGCCAGCGTGAGCATCCCGAACACTGAAGCTTTCTTT. This translates into CASVSIPNTEAFF.

This clone has just a few counts. The genes are TRBV15 and TRBJ2-3; perhaps TRBD1 as D (6 bases). Trimming cost V 7 bases and J 4 bases, with 12 bases left between them. The V gene's germline CDR1 is LNHNV and CDR2 YYDKDF (reference sequence). The CDR3 loop spans 13 amino acids. CDR3 loop: CATTVEGADTQYF. In DNA, the CDR3 is TGTGCCACCACCGTTGAGGGGGCAGATACGCAGTATTTT. The whole variable domain, remainder taken from reference TRBV15 and TRBJ2-3, is DAMVIQNPRYQVTQFGKPVTLSCSQTLNHNVMYWYQQKSSQAPKLLFHYYDKDFNNEADTPDNFQSRRPNTSFCFLDIRSPGLGDTAMYLCATTVEGADTQYFGPGTRLTVL.

This clone has only a few counts. This chain links TRBV30 with TRBJ2-7; D gene uncertain. V lost 0 bases and J lost 3, with 15 bases in between. The CDR3 spans 15 residues. Germline V lookup: CDR1 GTSNPN, CDR2 SVGIG (reference sequence). CDR3 coding DNA: TGTGCCTGGAGTGTACGCGGCCGAGACCTCTACGAGCAGTACTTC. Amino acid sequence: CAWSVRGRDLYEQYF.

Only a few counts were recorded for this clone. The genes are TRBV18 and TRBJ1-5; D may be TRBD1 (6 bases). The length of the CDR3 is 13 residues. Germline V gene lookup returns CDR1 KGHSH and CDR2 LQKENI. Deletions cut 10 bases from V and 4 bases from J, with 14 bases between. The CDR3 nucleotides read TGTGCCACCGCACCAACAGGGAATCAGCCCCAGCATTTT. The encoded protein is CATAPTGNQPQHF.

This clone was seen more than once but under ten times. V gene TRBV29-1 combines with J gene TRBJ2-3; possible D gene TRBD2, 5 bases. Germline CDR1 SQVTM, CDR2 ANQGSEA. The CDR3 consists of 13 residues. V lost 5 bases, J lost 0 bases, and 9 bases lay in between. CDR3 sequence (DNA): TGCAGCGTTTACAGCGGTAGCACAGATACGCAGTATTTT. Residues: CSVYSGSTDTQYF.

The chain links TRBV28 to TRBJ2-7; D not certain. V lost 2 bases and J lost 3, with 8 bases in between. From germline, CDR1 is MDHEN and CDR2 SYDVKM. The CDR3 runs 13 residues. The CDR3 here is CASSLSRFYEQYF. The CDR3 region has the DNA TGTGCCAGCAGTTTAAGCAGGTTCTACGAGCAGTACTTC.

The gene calls are TRBV7-2 and TRBJ1-2; the D gene is possibly TRBD1 (6 bases). Germline V gene lookup returns CDR1 SGHTA and CDR2 FQGNSA. V was clipped by 1 base and J by 6 bases, with 18 bases between them. The CDR3 contains 16 residues. CDR3 loop: CASSLVVVLGADGYTF. DNA for the CDR3: TGTGCCAGCAGCTTAGTCGTCGTTCTGGGGGCGGATGGCTACACCTTC.

The V gene is TRBV5-6, the J gene TRBJ2-1; maybe TRBD1 (5 bases). V shed 0 bases and J shed 8 bases, with 6 bases lying between them. The germline CDR1 and CDR2 sequences are SGHDT and YYEEEE. The CDR3 extends over 12 amino acids. As DNA, the CDR3 is TGTGCCAGCAGCTTGGAGGGGTATGAGCAGTTCTTC. This sequence encodes CASSLEGYEQFF.

The chain joins TRBV19 to TRBJ2-3; 11 bases fit TRBD2. The germline V gene encodes CDR1 LNHDA and CDR2 SQIVND (reference sequence). The CDR3 sequence is 15 residues long. Trimming took 5 bases from V and 4 from J; bases not matched to a gene: 5. The DNA of the CDR3 is TGTGCCAGTAGTGTTAGCGGGAGGGCGTCAGATACGCAGTATTTT. Its translation is CASSVSGRASDTQYF.